This T cell receptor beta chain is drawn from a study of T cell repertoires in cytomegalovirus infection. Many counts were recorded for this clonotype. V lost 1 base to trimming and J lost 1 base; unmatched junction nucleotides: 5. Germline-derived CDR1 and CDR2 are SGHKS and YYEKEE (reference sequence). The CDR3 is 16 residues long. Each CDR3 protein gets one entry after TCRdb re-called the reads with MiXCR. The sample includes roughly 300,000 distinct CDR3 sequences, over 7.5% of them seen just once. The chain recombines TRBV5-5 with TRBJ2-1; 7 bases align to TRBD1. Input material: PBMCs. The origin of this receptor is a human donor in good health (CMV status not recorded). Some clones in this sample may be carry-over from other donors' samples. CDR3 DNA sequence: TGTGCCAGCAGCTTGTCGGGACAGAGATCCTACAATGAGCAGTTCTTC. Translation gives CASSLSGQRSYNEQFF.